These 22 T cell receptor beta chains were sequenced from one sample in a study of blood T cell repertoires in COVID-19. Measured with immunoSEQ multiplex PCR; TCRdb has only the in-frame clones, and not every one. The repertoire includes under 300,000 clones, roughly nine tenths of them detected once, and roughly 2.2% sits in the top ten. The sequenced sample was peripheral blood. The receptor set was obtained from a man aged 45-65 years with acute or convalescent COVID-19.

The table lists this clone with a few counts. J is TRBJ1-1 and V is TRBV10-3, with a possible D match to TRBD1 (5 bases). V was pared by 6 bases and J by 0 bases, with 14 bases between. CDR1 and CDR2 (germline): ENHRY, SYGVKD. The CDR3 covers 15 residues. For the CDR3, the DNA is TGTGCCATCAGAGTACAGGAGGGGATGAACACTGAAGCTTTCTTT. It yields the protein CAIRVQEGMNTEAFF.

This chain links TRBV29-1 with TRBJ1-1, with 8 bases that match TRBD1. Germline V CDR1 and CDR2: SQVTM, ANQGSEA. The CDR3 consists of 13 residues. J lost 0 bases, V lost 4 bases, and 1 base had no gene match. CDR3 in DNA: TGCAGCGTTGGGACAGGGATGAACACTGAAGCTTTCTTT. It is translated as CSVGTGMNTEAFF.

V and J are TRBV14 and TRBJ2-1, with TRBD2 matching 9 bases. The germline V gene has CDR1 SGHDN and CDR2 FVKESK. The CDR3 contains 15 residues. With 4 bases clipped from V and 5 bases from J, the junction kept 6 bases outside the gene matches. DNA for the CDR3: TGTGCCAGCAGCCGCCAGCGGGAGGTCCACAATGAGCAGTTCTTC. Protein product: CASSRQREVHNEQFF.

This rearrangement joins TRBV6-5 to TRBJ1-5; D remains unclear. CDR1 and CDR2 from the germline V gene are MNHEY and SVGAGI. The CDR3 has 14 residues. Deletions cut 10 bases from V and 1 base from J, with 14 bases between. The CDR3 DNA reads TGTGCCACCTCGGAGTGGGAGAGCAATCAGCCCCAGCATTTT. The encoded protein is CATSEWESNQPQHF.

The table lists this clone with a count of one. V and J are TRBV10-3 and TRBJ1-1; D remains unclear. The CDR3 contains 14 residues. V lost 3 bases to trimming and J lost 11 bases, with 19 bases between them. CDR1 and CDR2 (germline): ENHRY, SYGVKD. CDR3 sequence reads: CAISDGGPSQAAFF. DNA for the CDR3: TGTGCCATCAGTGACGGAGGGCCCAGCCAGGCGGCTTTCTTT.

The chain uses TRBV7-9 and TRBJ2-7; TRBD2 agrees at 7 bases. Losses at the gene ends were 5 bases for V and 2 bases for J; bases not matched to a gene: 12. The V gene's germline CDR1 is SEHNR and CDR2 FQNEAQ (reference sequence). The CDR3 totals 16 residues. CDR3 nucleotide sequence: TGTGCCAGCAGCCCTCCGGCAGGGAGGGCCACCTACGAGCAGTACTTC. It yields the protein CASSPPAGRATYEQYF.

The chain carries TRBV5-1 and TRBJ2-1; no reliable D call. The length of the CDR3 is 13 residues. V shed 0 bases and J shed 9 bases, with 10 bases lying between them. Germline CDR1 SGHRS, CDR2 YFSETQ. The CDR3, as DNA: TGCGCCAGCAGCTTGGGGGTTCGCGGTGAGCAGTTCTTC. It specifies CASSLGVRGEQFF.

The V gene is TRBV6-5, the J gene TRBJ2-7; 10 bases fit TRBD2. Trimming removed 5 bases from V and 2 bases from J; junction bases left unmatched: 3. The CDR3 loop spans 14 amino acids. Germline-derived CDR1 and CDR2 are MNHEY and SVGAGI. CDR3 bases: TGTGCCAGCAGTCTAAGCGGGGGGGCCTACGAGCAGTACTTC. This sequence encodes CASSLSGGAYEQYF.

The chain has TRBV6-1 and TRBJ1-2; D uncertain. This CDR3 region has 14 residues. The germline V gene has CDR1 MNHNS and CDR2 SASEGT. V was shortened by 2 bases and J by 2 bases, with 9 bases between the two germline ends. CDR3 sequence reads: CASSEIAGNYGYTF. The CDR3 DNA sequence: TGTGCCAGCAGTGAAATAGCGGGAAACTATGGCTACACCTTC.

This chain joins TRBV5-6 and TRBJ1-6, with a possible D match to TRBD1 (6 bases). Trimming took off 0 bases at V and 0 bases at J, with 10 bases between the two ends. The length of the CDR3 is 17 residues. The germline gives CDR1 SGHDT, CDR2 YYEEEE. CDR3 nucleotides: TGTGCCAGCAGCTTGGTAGCAGGGGCCTCCTATAATTCACCCCTCCACTTT. This sequence encodes CASSLVAGASYNSPLHF.

This chain connects TRBV5-1 to TRBJ2-2, with 8 bases identical to TRBD1. V shed 0 bases and J 7 bases; nucleotides not matched to a gene: 11. There are 17 residues in the CDR3. In germline, CDR1 is SGHRS, CDR2 YFSETQ. CDR3 residues: CASSLAWTGSLVGELFF. CDR3 DNA sequence: TGCGCCAGCAGCTTGGCCTGGACAGGGTCCCTAGTCGGGGAGCTGTTTTTT.

The gene calls are TRBV3-1 (or the pseudogene TRBV3-2) and TRBJ2-7; tentative D call: TRBD1 (6 bases). The CDR3 sequence is 14 residues long. V was cut by 4 bases and J by 0 bases, with 10 bases left in between. Germline CDR1 reads LGHDT; CDR2 reads YNNKEL (reference sequence). CDR3 region: CASSRQGSSYEQYF. For the CDR3, the DNA is TGTGCCAGCAGCCGCCAGGGGAGCTCCTACGAGCAGTACTTC.

The chain employs TRBV27 and TRBJ1-5, with 10 nucleotides matching TRBD1. CDR3 length equals 15 residues. After removal of 5 bases from V and 2 bases from J, the junction contained 3 bases not matched to a gene. Germline CDR1 MNHEY, CDR2 SMNVEV (reference sequence). CDR3 nucleotides: TGTGCCAGCAGTCCCGGGACAGGGGGCAATCAGCCCCAGCATTTT. Its protein is CASSPGTGGNQPQHF.

The chain has TRBV27 and TRBJ1-5; 8 positions match TRBD1. CDR3 length: 15 residues. Germline values: CDR1 MNHEY, CDR2 SMNVEV (reference sequence). The V segment lost 6 bases and the J segment 0 bases; nucleotides outside the gene matches: 4. The chain's CDR3 is CASSLGQGSNQPQHF. In DNA, the CDR3 is TGTGCCAGCAGCTTAGGACAGGGTAGCAATCAGCCCCAGCATTTT.

The gene calls are TRBV9 and TRBJ1-1; D is unresolved. CDR1 and CDR2 (germline): SGDLS, YYNGEE. The CDR3 extends over 14 amino acids. V was shortened by 5 bases and J by 0 bases, with 11 bases between the two germline ends. Here the CDR3 DNA reads TGTGCCAGCAGATCAGGACTGATGAACACTGAAGCTTTCTTT. It encodes CASRSGLMNTEAFF.

This clone was seen just once. The V gene is TRBV19, the J gene TRBJ1-1; no clear D gene. Germline CDR1 reads LNHDA; CDR2 reads SQIVND (reference sequence). The CDR3 runs 13 residues. Trimming pared 2 bases from V and 4 bases from J, leaving 8 bases between. CDR3 nucleotide sequence: TGTGCCAGTAGTATACATGGGAGCACTGAAGCTTTCTTT. This translates into CASSIHGSTEAFF.

The chain carries TRBV6-5 and TRBJ2-7; 9 nucleotides agree with TRBD1. This CDR3 comprises 15 residues. Germline-derived CDR1 and CDR2 are MNHEY and SVGAGI. The V gene end was trimmed by 6 bases and the J gene end by 5 bases; junction bases not matched to a gene: 11. The chain's CDR3 is CASRKQGAAGDEQYF. Here the CDR3 DNA reads TGTGCCAGCAGGAAACAGGGGGCGGCCGGGGACGAGCAGTACTTC.

The chain has TRBV6-5 and TRBJ2-7, with TRBD1 identical over 10 bases. V shed 0 bases and J 7 bases; nucleotides not matched to a gene: 9. In germline, CDR1 is MNHEY, CDR2 SVGAGI. The CDR3 is 16 amino acids. The CDR3 region is CASSYSMRDRGGEQYF. The CDR3 DNA sequence: TGTGCCAGCAGTTACTCGATGAGGGACAGGGGAGGGGAGCAGTACTTC.

CDR3 in DNA: TGTGCCAGCAGCTGGCGGGACGGCCACTCTGGAAACACCATATATTTT. Its protein is CASSWRDGHSGNTIYF. The rearrangement links TRBV11-2 to TRBJ1-3, with D possibly matching TRBD1 (5 bases). The CDR3 is made up of 16 amino acids. Germline CDR1 is SGHAT and CDR2 is FQNNGV. The V gene lost 4 bases and the J gene lost 0 bases, with 13 bases spanning the gap.

J is TRBJ1-5 and V is TRBV4-1; weak D call: TRBD1 (5 bases). The CDR3 runs to 15 residues. Germline V CDR1 and CDR2: MGHRA, YSYEKL. V was cut by 2 bases and J by 2 bases, with 10 bases left in between. CDR3 protein: CASSQQGLGNQPQHF. DNA of the CDR3: TGCGCCAGCAGCCAACAGGGTCTGGGCAATCAGCCCCAGCATTTT.

This sequence joins TRBV27 and TRBJ1-4; 8 positions match TRBD1. The CDR3 totals 15 residues. CDR1 MNHEY and CDR2 SMNVEV come from the germline V gene (reference sequence). V dropped 3 bases and J dropped 2; count of bases not matched to a gene: 2. CDR3 DNA: TGTGCCAGCAGTTTTCAGGGGGCCACTAATGAAAAACTGTTTTTT. It encodes CASSFQGATNEKLFF.

The chain combines TRBV9 with TRBJ1-1; D uncertain. V dropped 4 bases and J dropped 2 bases, with 12 bases sitting between them. The CDR3 sequence is 14 residues long. Per the germline V gene, CDR1 is SGDLS and CDR2 is YYNGEE. The CDR3 sequence: CASSTGGLNTEAFF. The CDR3 nucleotides read TGTGCCAGCAGCACGGGAGGGCTCAACACTGAAGCTTTCTTT.